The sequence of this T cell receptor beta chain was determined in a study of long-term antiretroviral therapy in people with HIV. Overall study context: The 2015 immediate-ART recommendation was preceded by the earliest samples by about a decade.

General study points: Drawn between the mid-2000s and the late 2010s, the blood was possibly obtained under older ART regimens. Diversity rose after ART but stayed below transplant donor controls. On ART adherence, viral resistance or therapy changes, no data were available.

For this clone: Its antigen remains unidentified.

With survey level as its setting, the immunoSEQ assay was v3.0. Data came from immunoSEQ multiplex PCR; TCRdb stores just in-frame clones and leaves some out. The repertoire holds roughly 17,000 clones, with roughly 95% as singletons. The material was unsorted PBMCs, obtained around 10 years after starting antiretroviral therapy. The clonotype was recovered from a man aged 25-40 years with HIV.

CDR3 nucleotide sequence: TGTGCCAGCAGTTTAAGAAGGGAAGGTCAGCCCCAGCATTTT. Translation: CASSLRREGQPQHF. The chain couples TRBV28 to TRBJ1-5; no reliable D call. The CDR3 extends over 14 amino acids. The V end was cut by 2 bases, the J end by 6 bases, with 11 bases between. Germline V lookup: CDR1 MDHEN, CDR2 SYDVKM.